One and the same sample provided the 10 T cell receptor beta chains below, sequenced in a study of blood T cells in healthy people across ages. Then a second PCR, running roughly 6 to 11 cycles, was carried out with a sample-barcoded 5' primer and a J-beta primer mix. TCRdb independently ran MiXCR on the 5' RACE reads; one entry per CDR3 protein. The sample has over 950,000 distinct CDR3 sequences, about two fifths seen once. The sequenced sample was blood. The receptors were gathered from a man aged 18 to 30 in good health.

The CDR3 here is CASSQGGAVSNTEAFF. The CDR3 DNA sequence: TGTGCCAGCAGCCAGGGAGGGGCAGTATCGAACACTGAAGCTTTCTTT. V is TRBV3-1 and J is TRBJ1-1; a possible D gene is TRBD1 (5 bases). CDR1 and CDR2 (germline): LGHDT, YNNKEL (reference sequence). This CDR3 spans 16 amino acids. Trimming removed 3 bases from V and 1 base from J, with 15 bases in between.

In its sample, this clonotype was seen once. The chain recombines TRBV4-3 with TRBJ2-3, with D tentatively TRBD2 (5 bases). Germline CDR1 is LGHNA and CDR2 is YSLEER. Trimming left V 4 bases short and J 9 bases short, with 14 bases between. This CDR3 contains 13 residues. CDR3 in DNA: TGCGCCAGCAGCCGGGCGGGCAGCGCAACGCAGTATTTT. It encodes CASSRAGSATQYF.

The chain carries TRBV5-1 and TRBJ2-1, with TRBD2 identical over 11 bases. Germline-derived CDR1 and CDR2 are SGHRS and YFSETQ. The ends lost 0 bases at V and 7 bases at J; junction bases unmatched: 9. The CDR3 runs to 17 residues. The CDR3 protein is CASSLANLAGGRNEQFF. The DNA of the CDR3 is TGCGCCAGCAGCTTGGCCAATCTAGCGGGGGGCCGGAATGAGCAGTTCTTC. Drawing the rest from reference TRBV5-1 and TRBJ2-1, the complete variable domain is KAGVTQTPRYLIKTRGQQVTLSCSPISGHRSVSWYQQTPGQGLQFLFEYFSETQRNKGNFPGRFSGRQFSNSRSEMNVSTLELGDSALYLCASSLANLAGGRNEQFFGPGTRLTVL.

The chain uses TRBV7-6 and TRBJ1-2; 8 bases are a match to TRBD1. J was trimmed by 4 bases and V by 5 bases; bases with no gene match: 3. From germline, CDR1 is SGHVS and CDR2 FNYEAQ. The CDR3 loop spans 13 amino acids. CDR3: CASSRDRFYGYTF. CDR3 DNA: TGTGCCAGCAGCCGGGACAGGTTCTATGGCTACACCTTC.

The CDR3 nucleotides read TGTGCCAGCACCCTATCTGGGGCGAACACTGAAGCTTTCTTT. Protein product: CASTLSGANTEAFF. V and J are TRBV11-2 and TRBJ1-1; a possible D gene is TRBD1 (5 bases). V lost 7 bases and J lost 1, with 13 bases in between. Germline V gives CDR1 SGHAT, CDR2 FQNNGV. The CDR3 contains 14 residues.

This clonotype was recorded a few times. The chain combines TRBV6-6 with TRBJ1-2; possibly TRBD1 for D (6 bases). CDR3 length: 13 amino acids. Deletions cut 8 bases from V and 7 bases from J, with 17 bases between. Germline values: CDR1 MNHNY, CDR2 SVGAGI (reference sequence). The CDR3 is CASGRDRSSGYTF. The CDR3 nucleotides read TGTGCCAGCGGAAGAGACAGGTCGAGTGGCTACACCTTC.

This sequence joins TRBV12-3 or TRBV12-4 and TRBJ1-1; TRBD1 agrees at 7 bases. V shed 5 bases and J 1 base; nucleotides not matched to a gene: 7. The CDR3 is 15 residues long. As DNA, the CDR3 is TGTGCCAGCAGTCTTCGGGACAGTACGAACACTGAAGCTTTCTTT. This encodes CASSLRDSTNTEAFF.

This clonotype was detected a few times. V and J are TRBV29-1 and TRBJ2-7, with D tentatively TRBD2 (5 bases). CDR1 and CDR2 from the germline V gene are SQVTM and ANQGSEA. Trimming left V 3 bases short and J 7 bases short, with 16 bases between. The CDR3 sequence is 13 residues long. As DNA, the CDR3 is TGCAGCGTTGAGGAGGCGGAGCCCAATGAGCAGTACTTC. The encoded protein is CSVEEAEPNEQYF.

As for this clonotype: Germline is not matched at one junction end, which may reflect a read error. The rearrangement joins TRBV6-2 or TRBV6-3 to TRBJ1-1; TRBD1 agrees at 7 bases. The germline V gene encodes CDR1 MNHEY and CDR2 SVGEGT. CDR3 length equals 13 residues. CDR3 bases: TGTGCCATCAGTAGACAGGGTGGCACTGAAGCTTTCTTT. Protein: CAISRQGGTEAFF.

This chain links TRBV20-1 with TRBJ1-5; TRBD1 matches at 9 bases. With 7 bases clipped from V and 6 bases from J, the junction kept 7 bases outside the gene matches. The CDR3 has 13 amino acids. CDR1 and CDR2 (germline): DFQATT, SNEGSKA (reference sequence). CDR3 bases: TGCAGTGACCCAGGACAGGGGAGTCAGCCCCAGCATTTT. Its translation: CSDPGQGSQPQHF.